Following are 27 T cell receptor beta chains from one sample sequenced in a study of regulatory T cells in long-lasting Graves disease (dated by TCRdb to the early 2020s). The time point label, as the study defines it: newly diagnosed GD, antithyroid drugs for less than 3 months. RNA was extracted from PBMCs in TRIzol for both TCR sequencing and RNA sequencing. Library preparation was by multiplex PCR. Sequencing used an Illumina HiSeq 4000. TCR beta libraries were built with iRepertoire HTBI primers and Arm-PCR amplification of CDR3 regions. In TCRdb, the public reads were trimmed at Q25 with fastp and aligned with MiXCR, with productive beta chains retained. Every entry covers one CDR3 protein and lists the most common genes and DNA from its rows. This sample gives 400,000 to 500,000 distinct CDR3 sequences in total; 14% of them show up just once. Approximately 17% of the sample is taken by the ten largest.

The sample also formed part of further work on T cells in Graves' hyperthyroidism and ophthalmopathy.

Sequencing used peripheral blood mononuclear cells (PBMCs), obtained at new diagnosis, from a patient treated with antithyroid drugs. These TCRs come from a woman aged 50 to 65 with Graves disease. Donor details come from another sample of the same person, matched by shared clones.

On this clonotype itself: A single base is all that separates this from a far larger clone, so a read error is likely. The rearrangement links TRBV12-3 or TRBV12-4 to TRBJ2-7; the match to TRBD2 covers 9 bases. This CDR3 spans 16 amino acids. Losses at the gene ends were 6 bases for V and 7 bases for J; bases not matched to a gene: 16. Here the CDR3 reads CASSVAGVRLGNEQYF. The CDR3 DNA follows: TGTGCCAGCAGCGTAGCGGGAGTTCGCCTAGGCAATGAGCAGTACTTC.

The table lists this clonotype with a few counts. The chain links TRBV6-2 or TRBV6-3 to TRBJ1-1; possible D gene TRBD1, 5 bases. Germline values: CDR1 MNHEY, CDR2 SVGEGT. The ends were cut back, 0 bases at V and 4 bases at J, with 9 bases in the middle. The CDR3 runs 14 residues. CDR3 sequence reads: CASSYSGVGTEAFF. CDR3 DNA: TGTGCCAGCAGTTACTCAGGGGTGGGCACTGAAGCTTTCTTT.

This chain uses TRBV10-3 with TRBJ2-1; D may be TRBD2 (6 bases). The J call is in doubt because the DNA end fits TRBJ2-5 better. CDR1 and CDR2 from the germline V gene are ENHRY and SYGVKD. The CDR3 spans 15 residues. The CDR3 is CAISDTIGRGETQYF. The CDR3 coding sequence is TGTGCCATCAGTGATACCATCGGGAGAGGGGAGACCCAGTACTTC.

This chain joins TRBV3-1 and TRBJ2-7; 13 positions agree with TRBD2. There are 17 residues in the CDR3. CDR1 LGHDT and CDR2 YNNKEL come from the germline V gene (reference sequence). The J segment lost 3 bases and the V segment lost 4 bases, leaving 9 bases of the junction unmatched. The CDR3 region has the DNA TGTGCCAGCAGCCGCGGACTAGCGGGAGCCCTCATCTACGAGCAGTACTTC. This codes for CASSRGLAGALIYEQYF.

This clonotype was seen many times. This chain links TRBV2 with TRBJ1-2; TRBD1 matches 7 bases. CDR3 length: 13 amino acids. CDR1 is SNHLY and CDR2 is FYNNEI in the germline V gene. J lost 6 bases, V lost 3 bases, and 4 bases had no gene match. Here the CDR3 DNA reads TGTGCCAGCAGTGAGCGGACAGGCGATGGCTACACCTTC. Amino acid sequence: CASSERTGDGYTF.

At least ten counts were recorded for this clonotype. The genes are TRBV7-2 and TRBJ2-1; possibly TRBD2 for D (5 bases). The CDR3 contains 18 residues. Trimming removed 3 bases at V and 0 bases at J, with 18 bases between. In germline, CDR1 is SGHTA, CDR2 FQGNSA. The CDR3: CASSFARGLASSYNEQFF. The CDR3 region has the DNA TGTGCCAGCAGCTTTGCCCGTGGACTGGCAAGCTCCTACAATGAGCAGTTCTTC.

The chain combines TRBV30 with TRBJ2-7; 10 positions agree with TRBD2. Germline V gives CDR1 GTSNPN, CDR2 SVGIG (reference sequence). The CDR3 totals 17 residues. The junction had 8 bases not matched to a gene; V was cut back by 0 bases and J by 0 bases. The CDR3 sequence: CAWSVRLAGALSYEQYF. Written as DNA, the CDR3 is TGTGCCTGGAGTGTACGTCTAGCGGGAGCGCTCTCCTACGAGCAGTACTTC.

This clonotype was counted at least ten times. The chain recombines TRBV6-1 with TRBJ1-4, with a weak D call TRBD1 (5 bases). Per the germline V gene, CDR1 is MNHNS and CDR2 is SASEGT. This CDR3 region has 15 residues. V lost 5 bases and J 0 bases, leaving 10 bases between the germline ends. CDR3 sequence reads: CASSPRGATNEKLFF. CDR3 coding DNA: TGTGCCAGCAGTCCGCGGGGGGCAACTAATGAAAAACTGTTTTTT.

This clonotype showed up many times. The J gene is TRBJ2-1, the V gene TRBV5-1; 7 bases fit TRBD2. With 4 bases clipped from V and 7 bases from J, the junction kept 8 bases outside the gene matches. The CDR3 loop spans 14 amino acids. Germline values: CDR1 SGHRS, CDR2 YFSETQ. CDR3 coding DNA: TGCGCCAGCAGCACCCACGACGGGGGGAATGAGCAGTTCTTC. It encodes CASSTHDGGNEQFF.

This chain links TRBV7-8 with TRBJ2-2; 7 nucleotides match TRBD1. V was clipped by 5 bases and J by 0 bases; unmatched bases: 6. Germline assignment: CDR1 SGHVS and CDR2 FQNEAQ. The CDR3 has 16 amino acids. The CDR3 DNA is TGTGCCAGCAGCGCCTCCGGGACAGCGAACACCGGGGAGCTGTTTTTT. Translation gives CASSASGTANTGELFF.

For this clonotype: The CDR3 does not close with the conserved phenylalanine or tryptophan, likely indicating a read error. This chain's CDR3 is CASMVNTEAFL. The CDR3 nucleotides are TGTGCCAGCATGGTGAACACTGAAGCTTTCCTT. The chain uses TRBV2 and TRBJ1-1, with D hard to call. The germline CDR1 and CDR2 sequences are SNHLY and FYNNEI. CDR3 length: 11 amino acids. The germline V and J ends were trimmed by 7 bases and 0 bases, with 3 bases remaining between them.

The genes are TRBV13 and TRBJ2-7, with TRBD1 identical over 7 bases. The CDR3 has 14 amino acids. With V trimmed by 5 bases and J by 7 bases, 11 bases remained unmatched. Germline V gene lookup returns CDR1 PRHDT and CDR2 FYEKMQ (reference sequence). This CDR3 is CASSAPGTAFEQYF. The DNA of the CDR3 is TGTGCCAGCAGCGCCCCCGGGACAGCATTTGAGCAGTACTTC. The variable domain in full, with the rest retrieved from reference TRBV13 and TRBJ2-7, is AAGVIQSPRHLIKEKRETATLKCYPIPRHDTVYWYQQGPGQDPQFLISFYEKMQSDKGSIPDRFSAQQFSDYHSELNMSSLELGDSALYFCASSAPGTAFEQYFGPGTRLTVT.

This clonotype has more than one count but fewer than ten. This CDR3 reads CASSINRGLVYEQYF. The CDR3 DNA is TGTGCCAGTAGTATTAACAGGGGGCTTGTCTACGAGCAGTACTTC. The V and J genes are TRBV19 and TRBJ2-7, with 9 nucleotides matching TRBD1. The CDR3 is made up of 15 amino acids. V was pared by 3 bases and J by 3 bases, with 6 bases of the junction left unmatched. Germline CDR1 reads LNHDA; CDR2 reads SQIVND (reference sequence).

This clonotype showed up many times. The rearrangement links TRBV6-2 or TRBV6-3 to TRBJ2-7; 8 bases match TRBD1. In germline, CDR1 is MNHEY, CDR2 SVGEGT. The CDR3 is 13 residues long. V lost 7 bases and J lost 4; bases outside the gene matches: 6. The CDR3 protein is CASIGQGLYEQYF. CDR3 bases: TGTGCCAGCATCGGACAGGGCCTTTACGAGCAGTACTTC.

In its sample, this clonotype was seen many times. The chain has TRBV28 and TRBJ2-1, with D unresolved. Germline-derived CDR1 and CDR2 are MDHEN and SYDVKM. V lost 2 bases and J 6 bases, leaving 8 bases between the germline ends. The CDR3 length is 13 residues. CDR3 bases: TGTGCCAGCAGTTTAACCCAGCTCAATGAGCAGTTCTTC. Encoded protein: CASSLTQLNEQFF.

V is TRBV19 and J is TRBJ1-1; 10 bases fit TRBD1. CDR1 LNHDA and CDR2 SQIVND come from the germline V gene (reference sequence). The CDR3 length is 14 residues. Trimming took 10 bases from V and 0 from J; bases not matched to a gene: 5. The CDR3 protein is CATRDRGVNTEAFF. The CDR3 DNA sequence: TGTGCCACCCGGGACAGGGGCGTGAACACTGAAGCTTTCTTT.

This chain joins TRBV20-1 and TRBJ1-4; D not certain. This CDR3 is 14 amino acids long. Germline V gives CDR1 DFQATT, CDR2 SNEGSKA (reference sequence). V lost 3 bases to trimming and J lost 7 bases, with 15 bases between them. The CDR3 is CSASAEVAGEKLFF. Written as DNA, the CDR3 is TGCAGTGCTAGTGCCGAGGTGGCAGGTGAAAAACTGTTTTTT.

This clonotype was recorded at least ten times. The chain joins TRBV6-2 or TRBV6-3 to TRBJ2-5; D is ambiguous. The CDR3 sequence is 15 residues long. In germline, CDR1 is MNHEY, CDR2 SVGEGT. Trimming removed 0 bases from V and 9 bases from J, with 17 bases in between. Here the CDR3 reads CASSYSFSLSESQYF. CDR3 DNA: TGTGCCAGCAGTTACTCCTTTTCGCTCAGTGAATCCCAGTACTTC.

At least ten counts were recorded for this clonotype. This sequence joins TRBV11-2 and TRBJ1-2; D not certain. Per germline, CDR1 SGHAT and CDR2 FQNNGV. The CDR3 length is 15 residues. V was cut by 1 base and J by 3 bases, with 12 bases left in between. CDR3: CASSLVRGSDYGYTF. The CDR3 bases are TGTGCCAGCAGCTTAGTGCGGGGTTCCGACTATGGCTACACCTTC.

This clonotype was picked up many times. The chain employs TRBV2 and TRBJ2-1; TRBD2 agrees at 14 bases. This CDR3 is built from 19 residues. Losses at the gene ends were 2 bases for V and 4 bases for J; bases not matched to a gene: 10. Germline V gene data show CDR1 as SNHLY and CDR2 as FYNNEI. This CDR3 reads CASSEWGLGTSGSYNEQFF. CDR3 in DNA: TGTGCCAGCAGTGAATGGGGTCTGGGGACTAGCGGGAGTTACAATGAGCAGTTCTTC.

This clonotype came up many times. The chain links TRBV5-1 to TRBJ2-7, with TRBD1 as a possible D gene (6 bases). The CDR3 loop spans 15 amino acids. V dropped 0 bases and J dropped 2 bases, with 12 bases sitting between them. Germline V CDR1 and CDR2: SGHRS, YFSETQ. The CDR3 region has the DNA TGCGCCAGCAGCTTGGGTTCACAGGGAACCTACGAGCAGTACTTC. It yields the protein CASSLGSQGTYEQYF.

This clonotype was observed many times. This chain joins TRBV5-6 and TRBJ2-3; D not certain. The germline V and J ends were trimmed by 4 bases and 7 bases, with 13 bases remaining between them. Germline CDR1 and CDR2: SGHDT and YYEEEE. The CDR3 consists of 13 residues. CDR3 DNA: TGTGCCAGCAGCCGTGGACCACCAAATACGCAGTATTTT. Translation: CASSRGPPNTQYF.

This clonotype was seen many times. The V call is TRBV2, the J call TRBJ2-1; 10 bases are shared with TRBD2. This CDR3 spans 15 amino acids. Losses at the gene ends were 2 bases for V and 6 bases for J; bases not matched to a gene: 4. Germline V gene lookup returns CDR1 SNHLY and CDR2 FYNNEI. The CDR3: CASSESSGRINEQFF. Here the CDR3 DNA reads TGTGCCAGCAGTGAATCTAGCGGGAGAATCAATGAGCAGTTCTTC.

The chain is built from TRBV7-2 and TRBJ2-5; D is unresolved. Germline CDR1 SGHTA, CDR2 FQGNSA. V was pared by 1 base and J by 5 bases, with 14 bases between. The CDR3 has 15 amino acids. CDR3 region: CASSLGPLLEETQYF. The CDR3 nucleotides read TGTGCCAGCAGCTTAGGTCCTTTGCTAGAGGAGACCCAGTACTTC.

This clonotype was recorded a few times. CDR3 bases: TGTGCCAGCAGTTTATCTTCAGTGTGGACCGGGGAGCTGTTTTTT. Its translation is CASSLSSVWTGELFF. The V gene is TRBV28, the J gene TRBJ2-2; D is unclear. The CDR3 is 15 residues long. V lost 1 base, J lost 5 bases, and 11 bases lay in between. From germline, CDR1 is MDHEN and CDR2 SYDVKM.

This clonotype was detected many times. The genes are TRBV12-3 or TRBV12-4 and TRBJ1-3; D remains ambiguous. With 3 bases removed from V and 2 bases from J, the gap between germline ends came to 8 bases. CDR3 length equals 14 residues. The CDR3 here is CASSFSRPGNTIYF. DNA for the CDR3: TGTGCCAGCAGTTTTTCCAGGCCTGGAAACACCATATATTTT.

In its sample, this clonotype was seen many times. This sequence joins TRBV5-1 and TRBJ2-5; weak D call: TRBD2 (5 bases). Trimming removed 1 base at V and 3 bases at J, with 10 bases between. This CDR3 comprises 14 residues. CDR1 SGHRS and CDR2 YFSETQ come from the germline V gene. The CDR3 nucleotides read TGCGCCAGCAGCTTGTATTCGGGAAAAGAGACCCAGTACTTC. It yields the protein CASSLYSGKETQYF.